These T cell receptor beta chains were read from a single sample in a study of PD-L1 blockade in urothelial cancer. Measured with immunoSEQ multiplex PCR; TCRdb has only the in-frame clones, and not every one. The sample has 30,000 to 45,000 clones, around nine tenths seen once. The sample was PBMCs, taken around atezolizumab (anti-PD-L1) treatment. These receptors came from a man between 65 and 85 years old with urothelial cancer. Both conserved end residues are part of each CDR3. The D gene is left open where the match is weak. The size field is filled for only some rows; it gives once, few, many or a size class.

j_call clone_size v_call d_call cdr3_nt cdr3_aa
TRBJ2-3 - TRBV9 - TGTGCCAGCAGCGTAGGTGTCTCGAGCACAGATACGCAGTATTTT CASSVGVSSTDTQYF
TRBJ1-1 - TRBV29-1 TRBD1 TGCAGCGTTGAAGGCACAGGGGCAGGGACTGAAGCTTTCTTT CSVEGTGAGTEAFF
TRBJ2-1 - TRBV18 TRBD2 TGTGCCAGCTCATCTAGCGGGAATAGAAACAATGAGCAGTTCTTC CASSSSGNRNNEQFF
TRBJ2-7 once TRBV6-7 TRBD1 TGTGCCAGCAGTTACTTTTGGTGGGCAGGGGGTCGGTACGAGCAGTACTTC CASSYFWWAGGRYEQYF
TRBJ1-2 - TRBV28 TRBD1 TGTGCCAGCAGTTTAGGACCGGGACAGGGGATCTATGGCTACACCTTC CASSLGPGQGIYGYTF
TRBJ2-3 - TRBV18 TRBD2 TGTGCCAGCTCACCACCCAGCGGGAGGACAGATACGCAGTATTTT CASSPPSGRTDTQYF
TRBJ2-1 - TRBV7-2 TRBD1 TGTGCCAGCAGCTTATCCCTGGGACAGGGCTACAATGAGCAGTTCTTC CASSLSLGQGYNEQFF
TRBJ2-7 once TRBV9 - TGTGCCAGCAGCGTAGGGGTGACAGTGGGCGAGCAGTACTTC CASSVGVTVGEQYF
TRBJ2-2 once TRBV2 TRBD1 TGTGCCAGCAGCCGAGACAGGGAAATCACCGGGGAGCTGTTTTTT CASSRDREITGELFF
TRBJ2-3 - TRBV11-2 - TGTGCCAGCAGCTTAGTGGTGCCAGGGGCAATTACAGATACGCAGTATTTT CASSLVVPGAITDTQYF
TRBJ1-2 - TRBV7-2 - TGTGCCAGCAGGTTTGGACTGAGAGCAAGTGTCGAAGGATGGCTCGGCTACACCTTC CASRFGLRASVEGWLGYTF
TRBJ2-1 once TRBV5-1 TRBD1 TGCGCCAGCAGCTCCCCCCAGACAGGGGGCCCGATTAGCTCCTACAATGAGCAGTTCTTC CASSSPQTGGPISSYNEQFF
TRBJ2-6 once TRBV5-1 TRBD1 TGCGCCAGCGGACTCCGGGACAGGCTCTCTGGGGCCAACGTCCTGACTTTC CASGLRDRLSGANVLTF
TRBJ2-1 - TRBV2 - TGTGCCAGCAGTCCCCTAGGTGATGAGCAGTTCTTC CASSPLGDEQFF
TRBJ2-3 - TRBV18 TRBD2 TGTGCCAGCTCACCAAAGCTAGCGGGAGGGAAGGCAGATACGCAGTATTTT CASSPKLAGGKADTQYF
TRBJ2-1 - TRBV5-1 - TGCGCCAGCAGCTTTCGGGGGAATGAGCAGTTCTTC CASSFRGNEQFF
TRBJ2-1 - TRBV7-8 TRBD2 TGTGCCAGCAGCTTAGCGCTACTAGCGGGACGGGCGGAGCAGTTCTTC CASSLALLAGRAEQFF
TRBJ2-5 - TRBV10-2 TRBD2 TGCGCCAGCATGGTCAGCGGGAGGAACGGAGAGACCCAGTACTTC CASMVSGRNGETQYF
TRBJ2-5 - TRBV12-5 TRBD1 TGTGCTAGTGGTTTTAGCCGGACAGGGGGCGGTGAGACCCAGTACTTC CASGFSRTGGGETQYF
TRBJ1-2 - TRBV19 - TGTGCCAGTAGTACCGGGATTAGCTACACCTTC CASSTGISYTF
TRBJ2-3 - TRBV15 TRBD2 TGTGCCACCAGCAGACCGACTAGCTCAGCAGATACGCAGTATTTT CATSRPTSSADTQYF
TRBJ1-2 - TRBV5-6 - TGTGCCAGCAGCTTGGGTAGTCTCGGCTATGGCTACACCTTC CASSLGSLGYGYTF
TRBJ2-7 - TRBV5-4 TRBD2 TGTGCCAGCAGCTTGGGCAGACCGGGACTAGCGGGAGGTTCCTACGAGCAGTACTTC CASSLGRPGLAGGSYEQYF
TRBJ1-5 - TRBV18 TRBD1 TGTGCCAGCTCACCACCGGGGACAGGAATCAATCAGCCCCAGCATTTT CASSPPGTGINQPQHF
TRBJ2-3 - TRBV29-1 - TGCAGCGTTGCCCCCGGTGGTGTCGGCACAGATACGCAGTATTTT CSVAPGGVGTDTQYF
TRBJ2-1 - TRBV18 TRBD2 TGTGCCAGCTCACCACTATCGGCGGGAGCGGAGTTCTTC CASSPLSAGAEFF
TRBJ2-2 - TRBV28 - TGTGCCAGCAGTTTGGAATGGACACCGAACACCGGGGAGCTGTTTTTT CASSLEWTPNTGELFF
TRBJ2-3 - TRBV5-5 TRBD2 TGTGCCAGCAGCTTGTGGGACTCTAGCGGGGCAAGCACAGATACGCAGTATTTT CASSLWDSSGASTDTQYF
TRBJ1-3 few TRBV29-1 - TGCAGCGTTGAAGCCCTGGGGAGTGGGTCTGGAAACACCATATATTTT CSVEALGSGSGNTIYF
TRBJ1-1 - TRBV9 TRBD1 TGTGCCAGCAGCGTAGCCTGGACAGGGACGGAGACTTTCTTT CASSVAWTGTETFF
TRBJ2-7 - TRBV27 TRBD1 TGTGCCAGCAGTTTATGGACAGGGGGCGCGATATCCTACGAGCAGTACTTC CASSLWTGGAISYEQYF
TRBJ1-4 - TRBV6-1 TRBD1 TGTGCCAGCAGTGCTCGACAGGGGGCGAATGAAAAACTGTTTTTT CASSARQGANEKLFF
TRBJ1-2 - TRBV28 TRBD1 TGTGCCAGCTCCTTGACAGGGAACTATGGCTACACCTTC CASSLTGNYGYTF
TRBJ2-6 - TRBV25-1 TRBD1 TGTGCCAGCAGTGAATTAGGACAGGGGGCTTCTGGGGCCAACGTCCTGACTTTC CASSELGQGASGANVLTF
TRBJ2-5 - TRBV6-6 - TGTGCCAGCAGGACCGGACAGATAAGAAACCAAGAGACCCAGTACTTC CASRTGQIRNQETQYF
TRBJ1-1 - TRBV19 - TGTGCCAGTAGTTGGAGAGAGAACACTGAAGCTTTCTTT CASSWRENTEAFF
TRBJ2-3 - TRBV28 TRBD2 TGTGCCAGCAGTCGAGATCGGACTAGCGGGTTCACAGATACGCAGTATTTT CASSRDRTSGFTDTQYF